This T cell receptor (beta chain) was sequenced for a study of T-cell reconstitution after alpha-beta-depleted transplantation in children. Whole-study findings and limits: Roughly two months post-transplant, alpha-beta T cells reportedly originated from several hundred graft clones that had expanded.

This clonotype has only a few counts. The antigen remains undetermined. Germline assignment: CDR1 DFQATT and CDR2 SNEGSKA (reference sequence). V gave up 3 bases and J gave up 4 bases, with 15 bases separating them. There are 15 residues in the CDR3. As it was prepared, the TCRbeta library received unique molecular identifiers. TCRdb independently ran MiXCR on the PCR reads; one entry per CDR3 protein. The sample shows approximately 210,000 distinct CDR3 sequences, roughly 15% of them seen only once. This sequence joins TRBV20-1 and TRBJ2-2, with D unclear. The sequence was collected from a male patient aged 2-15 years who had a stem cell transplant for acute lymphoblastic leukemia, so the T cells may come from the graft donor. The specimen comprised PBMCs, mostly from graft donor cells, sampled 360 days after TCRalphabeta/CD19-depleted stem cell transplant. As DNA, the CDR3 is TGCAGTGCTAGGGCCGTCCCCGCTCCCACCGGGGAGCTGTTTTTT. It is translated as CSARAVPAPTGELFF.